This T cell receptor beta chain was profiled in a study of beta chain features in type 1 diabetes. Germline V CDR1 and CDR2: MDHEN, SYDVKM. CDR3 length equals 16 residues. The ends were cut back, 5 bases at V and 0 bases at J, with 16 bases in the middle. The study reverse transcribed the entire isolated RNA, so it sequenced expressed TCRB transcripts. TCRdb's table, derived via immunoSEQ multiplex PCR, lists solely in-frame clones and lacks some. Here the sample spans fewer than 350,000 clones, 8% being singletons. This clone was recorded many times. Sorting based on CD45RO/CCR7/CD25/CD127/CD95/CD27 separated CD4+ naive, central memory, regulatory and stem cell-like memory cells.

V is TRBV28 and J is TRBJ1-1; D is uncertain. The receptor comes from a woman aged 18-29 years in good health. Material for sequencing was central memory CD4+ T cells from blood. The CDR3 loop reads CASSHPEAALNTEAFF. The CDR3 nucleotides are TGTGCCAGCAGTCACCCTGAAGCCGCTCTGAACACTGAAGCTTTCTTT.